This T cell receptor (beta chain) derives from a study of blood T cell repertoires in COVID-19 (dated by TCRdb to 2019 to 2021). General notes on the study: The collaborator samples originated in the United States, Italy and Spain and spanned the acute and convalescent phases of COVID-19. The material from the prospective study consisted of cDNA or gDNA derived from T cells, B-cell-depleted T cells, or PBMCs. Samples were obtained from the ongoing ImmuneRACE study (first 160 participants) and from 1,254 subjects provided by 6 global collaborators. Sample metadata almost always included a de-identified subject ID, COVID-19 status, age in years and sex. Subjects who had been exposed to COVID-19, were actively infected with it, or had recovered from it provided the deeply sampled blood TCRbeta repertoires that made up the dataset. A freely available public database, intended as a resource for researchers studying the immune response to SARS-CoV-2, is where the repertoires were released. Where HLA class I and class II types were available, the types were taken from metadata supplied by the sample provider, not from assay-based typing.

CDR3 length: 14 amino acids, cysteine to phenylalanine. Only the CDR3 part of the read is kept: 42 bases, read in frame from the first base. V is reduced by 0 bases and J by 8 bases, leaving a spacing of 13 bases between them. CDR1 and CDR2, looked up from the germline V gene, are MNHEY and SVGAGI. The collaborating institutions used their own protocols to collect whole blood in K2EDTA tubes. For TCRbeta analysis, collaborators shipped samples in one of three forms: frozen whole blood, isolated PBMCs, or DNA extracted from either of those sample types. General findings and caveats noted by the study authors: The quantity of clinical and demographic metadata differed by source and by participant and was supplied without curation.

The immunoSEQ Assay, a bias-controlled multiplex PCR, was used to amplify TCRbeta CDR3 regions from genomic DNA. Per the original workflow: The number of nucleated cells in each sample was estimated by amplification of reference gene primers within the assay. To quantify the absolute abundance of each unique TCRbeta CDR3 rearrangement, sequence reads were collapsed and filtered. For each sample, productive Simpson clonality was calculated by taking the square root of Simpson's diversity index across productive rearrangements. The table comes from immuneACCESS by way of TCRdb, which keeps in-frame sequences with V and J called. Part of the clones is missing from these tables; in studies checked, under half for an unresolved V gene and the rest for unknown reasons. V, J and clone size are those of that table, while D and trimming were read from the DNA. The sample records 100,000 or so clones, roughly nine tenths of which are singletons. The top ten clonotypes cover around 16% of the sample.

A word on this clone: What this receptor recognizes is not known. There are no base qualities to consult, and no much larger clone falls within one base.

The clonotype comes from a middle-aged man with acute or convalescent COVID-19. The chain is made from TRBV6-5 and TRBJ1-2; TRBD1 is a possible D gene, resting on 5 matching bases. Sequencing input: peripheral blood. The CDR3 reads CASSYSGRVFGYTF. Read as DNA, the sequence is TGTGCCAGCAGTTACTCGGGCAGGGTCTTCGGCTACACCTTC.